This T cell receptor beta chain was captured by sequencing in a study of cytomegalovirus exposure and HLA in healthy donors. Findings of the study overall: What was likely a sequencing artifact was a cluster of highly shared sequence variants. Across donors, most TCRs were seen rarely, yet some public ones were widespread.

Donors in the study were healthy people who gave bone marrow. In germline, CDR1 is MNHNS, CDR2 SASEGT. CDR3 size: 12 residues. The V and J ends lost 8 bases and 11 bases, in that order; junction bases with no gene match: 10. Both 60 Vbeta primers and 13 Jbeta primers went into the PCR. The authors' processing: In a later analysis, of about 80 million unique beta chains, roughly 10 million appeared in at least two donors. Produced via immunoSEQ multiplex PCR; TCRdb's table is partial and in-frame only. V and J calls plus clone size are reproduced from that table; the DNA served to infer D and trimming. The sample yields 130,000 or so clones, roughly 78% seen once. Concerning this clone: Its antigen is currently unknown.

The V gene is TRBV6-1, the J gene TRBJ1-1; 8 bases map to TRBD1. The sequence was collected from a man between 18 and 29 years old in good health and CMV-seropositive. The material sequenced was PBMCs. The CDR3 loop reads CASQADRGSAFF. Here the CDR3 DNA reads TGTGCCAGCCAAGCTGACAGGGGAAGTGCTTTCTTT.